This entry is about one T cell receptor (beta chain). What it binds is not known. Both 60 Vbeta primers and 13 Jbeta primers went into the PCR. TCRdb's table, derived via immunoSEQ multiplex PCR, lists solely in-frame clones and lacks some. The sample holds 120,000 to 150,000 clones, around 80% seen once. This entry comes from a study of cytomegalovirus exposure and HLA in healthy donors. Study-wide background: Early release data held tens of millions of unique TCRs from HLA-typed donors. Findings and caveats of the study: In an earlier analysis, in some 600 donors, most V segments appeared productive either ~87% or ~30% of the time. Despite most TCR sequences being rare, some public TCRs occurred in many donors. A later analysis found TCR association rates differed by HLA locus, highest for DRB1 and lowest for HLA-C.

Trimming took 2 bases from V and 6 from J; bases not matched to a gene: 3. CDR1 is MNHNS, CDR2 SASEGT, per germline. This CDR3 contains 15 residues. The sequence derives from a female donor in good health and CMV-seronegative. Specimen: PBMCs. The chain joins TRBV6-1 to TRBJ2-2; 10 nucleotides align to TRBD2. Here the CDR3 DNA reads TGTGCCAGCAGTGAATTCCTAGCGGGGGCCGGGGAGCTGTTTTTT. Protein product: CASSEFLAGAGELFF.